This TCR beta chain was recorded in a study of brain T cells in children with intractable seizures. With 8 bases clipped from V and 4 bases from J, the junction kept 12 bases outside the gene matches. The germline CDR1 and CDR2 sequences are MNHEY and SMNVEV (reference sequence). The CDR3 runs 15 residues. Regarding time point: blood from clinic visit 5 months post-surgery; TSC patient then seizure free. Profiling relied on immunoSEQ multiplex PCR, and the TCRdb table lists in-frame clones only, not all of them. This sample yields around 340,000 clones, of which more than 85% are seen a single time; 5% to 7% belongs to the top ten.

The chain carries TRBV27 and TRBJ1-2; 8 bases are a match to TRBD1. The specimen was peripheral blood, collected 5 to 6 months after surgery. The origin of this receptor is a boy less than two years old with tuberous sclerosis and intractable seizures. The CDR3 here is CASGTWTGTGYGYTF. In DNA, the CDR3 is TGTGCCAGCGGAACCTGGACAGGGACTGGCTATGGCTACACCTTC.